This TCR beta chain came from a study of Graves' ophthalmopathy and Graves' hyperthyroidism. This clonotype has ten or more counts. The study amplified TCR beta CDR3 regions using RNA transcripts. First-round RT-PCR used HTBI primers; second-round multiplex PCR followed. TCRdb reprocessed the multiplex PCR reads via MiXCR and lists one record per CDR3 protein. The data contain 500,000 to 600,000 distinct CDR3 sequences, about 35% of them singletons. The sample taken for sequencing was peripheral blood or thyroid tissue (not recorded which). This TCR came from an adult man with Graves' hyperthyroidism.

The CDR3 DNA follows: TGTGCCAGCAGCATCTCCGGGACTAGCGGTCCCTACGAGCAGTACTTC. It encodes CASSISGTSGPYEQYF. V and J are TRBV7-2 and TRBJ2-7, with 11 bases fitting TRBD2. CDR1 and CDR2 from the germline V gene are SGHTA and FQGNSA. CDR3 length: 16 residues. Trimming took 5 bases from V and 2 from J; bases not matched to a gene: 8.